The clone carrying this T cell receptor (beta chain) was detected a few times. The sample originates from a study of CD8+CD57+ T cells in acquired aplastic anemia. The use of genomic DNA as template underpinned the TCR beta VDJ and CDR3 profiling. Each CDR3 protein is one row after TCRdb ran MiXCR on the reads. The data show around 230,000 distinct CDR3 sequences, around 63% seen once. This CDR3 region has 13 residues. V dropped 5 bases and J dropped 5 bases, with 13 bases sitting between them. The sample was sorted CD4+, CD8+, or CD8+CD57+ T cells (not recorded which) from PBMCs. The chain carries TRBV12-3 or TRBV12-4 and TRBJ2-7; D uncertain. The sequence was obtained from a human donor in good health. The CDR3 reads CASSRAGIDEQYF. CDR3 bases: TGTGCCAGCAGTCGCGCTGGCATTGACGAGCAGTACTTC.